This T cell receptor (beta chain) was profiled in a study of shared clonotypes between healthy human individuals. This clone was observed once. Assay: immunoSEQ multiplex PCR; the TCRdb copy retains only in-frame clones and omits some. Of about 520,000 clones in the sample, around 80% are singletons; the top ten hold 12%. The healthy adult donors were HIV-negative and reported no recent acute infections or vaccinations. The specimen sequenced was PBMCs. The receptor comes from a woman aged 40 to 50 in good health. Some clones in this sample may be carry-over from other donors' samples.

The CDR3 sequence: CATKPGQGVSEQYF. For the CDR3, the DNA is TGTGCCACCAAACCGGGACAGGGAGTATCCGAGCAGTACTTC. The V gene is TRBV6-5, the J gene TRBJ2-7; 9 bases match TRBD1. The J segment lost 6 bases and the V segment lost 10 bases, leaving 13 bases of the junction unmatched. The CDR3 contains 14 residues. In germline, CDR1 is MNHEY, CDR2 SVGAGI.